Shown below are 13 T cell receptor beta chains from a single sample sequenced in a study of blood T cell repertoires in COVID-19 (dated by TCRdb to 2020 to 2021). Libraries were constructed by the immunoSEQ multiplex PCR assay. The table comes from immuneACCESS by way of TCRdb, which keeps in-frame sequences with V and J called. Part of the clones is missing from these tables; in studies checked, under half for an unresolved V gene and the rest for unknown reasons. Here the sample has about 240,000 clones; 70% to 80% occur a single time. Clones ranked in the top ten supply approximately 3.2% of the sample. What was sequenced was peripheral blood. All receptors derive from a woman of 80 years or more with acute or convalescent COVID-19.

The genes are TRBV7-9 and TRBJ1-1; D is perhaps TRBD1 (6 bases). V lost 3 bases and J lost 5, with 10 bases in between. The CDR3 contains 13 residues. Germline CDR1 SEHNR, CDR2 FQNEAQ (reference sequence). The CDR3: CASSFWGTTEAFF. The CDR3 bases are TGTGCCAGCAGCTTTTGGGGGACAACTGAAGCTTTCTTT.

This clone was recorded a few times. The chain recombines TRBV11-2 with TRBJ2-2, with D possibly TRBD2 on 6 matching bases. Trimming stripped 3 bases from V and 7 bases from J, with 12 bases between. This CDR3 spans 14 amino acids. Per the germline V gene, CDR1 is SGHAT and CDR2 is FQNNGV. CDR3 DNA: TGTGCCAGCAGCTTGGGGGGATCAGTCGGGGAGCTGTTTTTT. Residues: CASSLGGSVGELFF.

The rearrangement uses TRBV6-5 and TRBJ2-7; possible D gene TRBD1, 6 bases. CDR1 is MNHEY, CDR2 SVGAGI, per germline. The CDR3 covers 13 residues. V lost 5 bases and J lost 4, with 12 bases in between. CDR3 loop: CASSMQQGYEQYF. Written as DNA, the CDR3 is TGTGCCAGCAGTATGCAACAGGGTTACGAGCAGTACTTC.

J is TRBJ1-1 and V is TRBV2; 7 bases are shared with TRBD1. With 6 bases clipped from V and 4 bases from J, the junction kept 11 bases outside the gene matches. CDR3 length: 15 residues. Germline V gives CDR1 SNHLY, CDR2 FYNNEI. Here the CDR3 reads CASSLGLGGRTEAFF. The CDR3 DNA reads TGTGCCAGCAGCCTGGGGCTAGGGGGCCGCACTGAAGCTTTCTTT. Together with reference TRBV2 and TRBJ1-1, the CDR3 gives the full variable domain: EPEVTQTPSHQVTQMGQEVILRCVPISNHLYFYWYRQILGQKVEFLVSFYNNEISEKSEIFDDQFSVERPDGSNFTLKIRSTKLEDSAMYFCASSLGLGGRTEAFFGQGTRLTVV.

To note about this clone: Other DNA variants within this sample encode the same CDR3. V gene TRBV2 combines with J gene TRBJ1-5; D is unresolved. The V gene lost 5 bases and the J gene lost 0 bases, with 8 bases spanning the gap. The germline V gene has CDR1 SNHLY and CDR2 FYNNEI. CDR3 size: 14 residues. This CDR3 is CASSPVNSNQPQHF. The DNA of the CDR3 is TGTGCCAGCAGTCCAGTAAATAGCAATCAGCCCCAGCATTTT.

The chain is built from TRBV10-3 and TRBJ2-3; 11 nucleotides line up with TRBD2. The CDR3 consists of 15 residues. The V gene end was trimmed by 6 bases and the J gene end by 4 bases; junction bases not matched to a gene: 6. Germline loops: CDR1 ENHRY, CDR2 SYGVKD. CDR3: CAISVSGGAPDTQYF. CDR3 nucleotide sequence: TGTGCCATCAGCGTTAGCGGGGGGGCCCCAGATACGCAGTATTTT.

The chain couples TRBV18 to TRBJ2-5; 8 bases line up with TRBD2. V lost 6 bases to trimming and J lost 3 bases; unmatched junction nucleotides: 6. Germline V gives CDR1 KGHSH, CDR2 LQKENI. The CDR3 sequence is 14 residues long. CDR3: CASSAGTSKETQYF. The CDR3, as DNA: TGTGCCAGCTCCGCCGGGACTAGTAAAGAGACCCAGTACTTC.

As regards this clone: The germline gene is not matched at one end of the junction; a read error may be the cause. The chain joins TRBV5-1 to TRBJ2-5; 10 bases line up with TRBD2. The CDR3 extends over 17 amino acids. Per the germline V gene, CDR1 is SGHRS and CDR2 is YFSETQ. The CDR3 reads CASSPGGLAGDQGTQYF. The CDR3 DNA reads as TGCGCCAGCAGCCCGGGGGGGCTAGCGGGAGACCAAGGGACCCAGTACTTC.

This chain connects TRBV9 to TRBJ2-5, with D unclear. CDR3 length: 14 residues. Germline lookup yields CDR1 SGDLS and CDR2 YYNGEE. V was trimmed by 0 bases and J by 2 bases, leaving 8 bases between them. The CDR3 reads CASSVAAEQETQYF. Here the CDR3 DNA reads TGTGCCAGCAGCGTAGCGGCGGAGCAAGAGACCCAGTACTTC.

The V and J genes are TRBV6-1 and TRBJ1-5; 9 bases align to TRBD1. Germline V lookup: CDR1 MNHNS, CDR2 SASEGT. The junction had 2 bases not matched to a gene; V was cut back by 3 bases and J by 2 bases. The CDR3 has 15 residues. The CDR3 protein is CASSETGGGNQPQHF. CDR3 nucleotide sequence: TGTGCCAGCAGTGAGACAGGGGGGGGCAATCAGCCCCAGCATTTT.

This clone was recorded at least ten times. This sequence joins TRBV21-1 and TRBJ2-7; the table gives TRBD2 as D, unverified against the DNA. TRBV21-1 is classified as a pseudogene. The CDR3 covers 15 residues. CDR3 in DNA: TGTGCCAGCAGCAAAGCCGGGGGGCGAACAAGGGAGCAGTACTTC. Translated: CASSKAGGRTREQYF.

The chain has TRBV5-1 and TRBJ1-1; D is possibly TRBD1 (6 bases). Trimming cost V 2 bases and J 4 bases, with 12 bases left between them. The CDR3 loop spans 14 amino acids. Germline V lookup: CDR1 SGHRS, CDR2 YFSETQ. CDR3: CASSFQGSATEAFF. CDR3 in DNA: TGCGCCAGCAGCTTTCAGGGGTCGGCCACTGAAGCTTTCTTT.

The chain links TRBV2 to TRBJ1-6; D gene ambiguous. CDR1 is SNHLY and CDR2 is FYNNEI in the germline V gene. The germline V and J ends were trimmed by 2 bases and 0 bases, with 5 bases remaining between them. This CDR3 comprises 15 residues. The CDR3 loop is CASSESSSYNSPLHF. The CDR3 bases are TGTGCCAGCAGTGAATCTAGCTCCTATAATTCACCCCTCCACTTT. The complete variable domain, with remaining parts taken from reference TRBV2 and TRBJ1-6, reads EPEVTQTPSHQVTQMGQEVILRCVPISNHLYFYWYRQILGQKVEFLVSFYNNEISEKSEIFDDQFSVERPDGSNFTLKIRSTKLEDSAMYFCASSESSSYNSPLHFGNGTRLTVT.